This T cell receptor (beta chain) was recorded in a study of CD8 T cells in ankylosing spondylitis. Regarding the study as a whole: The disease-linked clones had a CD8+ phenotype and low blood frequencies. Prior literature has documented some motif variants in synovial fluid and blood from reactive arthritis. Among TCR beta sequences, a motif of fewer than 10 highly homologous variants appeared characteristic of ankylosing spondylitis blood. Reportedly, significant enrichment of disease-linked clones occurred in matched ankylosing spondylitis synovial fluid.

This clonotype has ten or more counts. The antigen is undetermined. CDR1 ENHRY and CDR2 SYGVKD come from the germline V gene. The CDR3 is 13 amino acids. V gave up 10 bases and J gave up 2 bases, with 14 bases separating them. TCRdb reprocessed the 5' RACE reads with MiXCR, giving one entry per CDR3 protein. The top ten clones hold roughly a fifth of a sample with roughly 700,000 distinct CDR3 sequences, roughly 19% of them seen once. The sequence came from a male donor with ankylosing spondylitis. This chain connects TRBV10-3 to TRBJ1-1; D unresolved. Sequencing was performed on blood, either unsorted or a sorted T cell fraction (not recorded which). CDR3 nucleotide sequence: TGTGCCACCGCTGACGCTGTCAACACTGAAGCTTTCTTT. Its translation: CATADAVNTEAFF.